This T cell receptor (beta chain) was captured in a study of T cell responses to AZD1222 COVID-19 vaccine. Study summary: Pooling of second doses given at about 4 or about 12 weeks was done.

The CDR3 has 15 amino acids. V lost 3 bases, J lost 3 bases, and 12 bases lay in between. Germline V gives CDR1 MNHEY, CDR2 SMNVEV (reference sequence). Study results and limitations: Two AZD1222 doses significantly raised spike-specific TCR breadth and depth over controls. Females outnumbered males among donors, who were mostly white British; clonal diversity was possibly underestimated. Without day 14 samples, only post-peak T cell repertoires were studied.

Some clones are missing from TCRdb's copy, which holds only in-frame ones; the method was immunoSEQ multiplex PCR. The table shows 70,000 or so clones, with 88% occurring only once. In regard to this clone: Its cognate antigen is unknown.

This clonotype was sampled from an adult in good health. V gene TRBV27 combines with J gene TRBJ2-1; D is ambiguous. This sample comprised peripheral blood, obtained on day 0 of AZD1222 vaccination. CDR3 bases: TGTGCCAGCAGTTTGACACCGGGCTACTACAATGAGCAGTTCTTC. It specifies CASSLTPGYYNEQFF.